This TCR beta chain was obtained from a study of shared clonotypes between healthy human individuals. Study-wide findings and caveats: Some clonotypes were shared by all four sorted-subset donors, while others were not shared. The non-shared ones had lower generation probabilities than the shared ones.

It was CD45RO-negative cells, positively selected for CCR7, that made up naive CD8 cells, with terminally differentiated effector memory CD45RA+ cells excluded. Only one count was recorded for this clone. No antigen is known for it. TCRdb's table, derived via immunoSEQ multiplex PCR, lists solely in-frame clones and lacks some. The sample includes under 2,000,000 clones, less than 95% of them seen just once. The CDR3 totals 15 residues. Germline-derived CDR1 and CDR2 are SGHRS and YFSETQ. V shed 1 base and J shed 5 bases, with 13 bases lying between them. This receptor was obtained from a man younger than 35 in good health. The sequencing input was naive CD8+ T cells sorted from blood. The J gene is TRBJ2-1, the V gene TRBV5-1; a weak D match, TRBD2 (6 bases). The DNA of the CDR3 is TGCGCCAGCAGCTTGTTGTACGGGAGTCACAATGAGCAGTTCTTC. Protein product: CASSLLYGSHNEQFF.